The 10 T cell receptor beta chains given below trace back to one sample, sequenced in a study of vaccination effects on CD4 cells after COVID-19. Data came from immunoSEQ multiplex PCR; TCRdb stores just in-frame clones and leaves some out. Seen here are about 44,000 clones, less than 85% observed once, and the top ten hold 3% to 4.5%. Culturing for approximately 10 days preceded CD4+ T cell isolation. This individual tested PCR-positive for SARS-CoV-2 infection between March and December 2020. BNT162b2 vaccine or mRNA-1273 vaccine was given to participants in two doses. Their target antigens are unknown. Material: CD4+ T cells from PBMCs cultured without peptide, obtained after COVID-19 vaccination. These receptors were obtained from a human donor who had a prior SARS-CoV-2 infection.

The genes are TRBV11-2 and TRBJ2-7; possible D gene TRBD1, 6 bases. The CDR3 covers 15 residues. Between the trimmed V and J ends, which lost 0 bases and 5 bases, there was a span of 14 bases. The germline V gene encodes CDR1 SGHAT and CDR2 FQNNGV. The CDR3 region is CASSLENGQWNEQYF. The CDR3 coding sequence is TGTGCCAGCAGCTTAGAGAACGGACAGTGGAACGAGCAGTACTTC.

This clone has a handful of counts. This rearrangement joins TRBV30 to TRBJ2-7; a possible D gene is TRBD2 (7 bases). Trimming took off 0 bases at V and 3 bases at J, with 9 bases between the two ends. The CDR3 runs to 13 residues. Germline CDR1 is GTSNPN and CDR2 is SVGIG (reference sequence). The DNA for the CDR3 is TGTGCCTGGAGTGTTAGGGGGGGCTACGAGCAGTACTTC. Translating gives CAWSVRGGYEQYF.

The chain joins TRBV2 to TRBJ1-2; 10 nucleotides align to TRBD1. The V gene's germline CDR1 is SNHLY and CDR2 FYNNEI. This CDR3 is built from 16 residues. Trimming took 7 bases from V and 7 from J; bases not matched to a gene: 15. CDR3 amino acids: CASNKFSGTGAPGYTF. The CDR3 bases are TGTGCCAGCAATAAATTCTCCGGGACAGGGGCCCCTGGCTACACCTTC. The full variable domain, in which reference TRBV2 and TRBJ1-2 provide the parts outside the CDR3, is EPEVTQTPSHQVTQMGQEVILRCVPISNHLYFYWYRQILGQKVEFLVSFYNNEISEKSEIFDDQFSVERPDGSNFTLKIRSTKLEDSAMYFCASNKFSGTGAPGYTFGSGTRLTVV.

The chain has TRBV6-6 and TRBJ2-5, with D possibly matching TRBD2 (6 bases). From germline, CDR1 is MNHNY and CDR2 SVGAGI (reference sequence). This CDR3 contains 12 residues. The V end lost 6 bases, the J end lost 5 bases, and 10 bases lay between the germline ends. This CDR3 is CASRAGSETQYF. In DNA form, the CDR3 reads TGTGCCAGCAGAGCCGGGAGTGAGACCCAGTACTTC.

Here the CDR3 reads CASSLAGGQETQYF. The CDR3, as DNA: TGCGCCAGCAGCTTAGCGGGAGGCCAAGAGACCCAGTACTTC. This chain links TRBV5-1 with TRBJ2-5; 9 bases fit TRBD2. J lost 1 base, V lost 2 bases, and 0 bases had no gene match. The CDR3 has 14 residues. Germline CDR1 and CDR2: SGHRS and YFSETQ.

This rearrangement joins TRBV20-1 to TRBJ1-1; 8 nucleotides agree with TRBD1. The CDR3 is 11 amino acids. V lost 3 bases and J lost 10; bases outside the gene matches: 4. Looked up from germline, CDR1 is DFQATT and CDR2 is SNEGSKA (reference sequence). For the CDR3, the DNA is TGCAGTGCTAGCTTACAGGGGGTAGCTTTCTTT. This translates into CSASLQGVAFF.

This clone was detected a few times. V and J are TRBV9 and TRBJ1-6, with D uncertain. The V gene lost 7 bases and the J gene lost 0 bases, with 11 bases spanning the gap. CDR3 length equals 15 residues. Germline assignment: CDR1 SGDLS and CDR2 YYNGEE. The CDR3 loop is CASAATSSYNSPLHF. CDR3 nucleotides: TGTGCCAGCGCGGCGACGAGCTCCTATAATTCACCCCTCCACTTT.

V usage is TRBV28 and J usage is TRBJ1-2, with TRBD1 identical over 8 bases. Trimming removed 4 bases from V and 7 bases from J; junction bases left unmatched: 8. The CDR3 has 14 amino acids. The germline gives CDR1 MDHEN, CDR2 SYDVKM. CDR3 amino acids: CASSSQDRAGGYTF. The CDR3 DNA reads as TGTGCCAGCAGTTCTCAGGACAGGGCGGGTGGCTACACCTTC.

The chain couples TRBV25-1 to TRBJ1-3, with a weak D call TRBD1 (5 bases). V lost 1 base to trimming and J lost 4 bases, with 11 bases between them. This CDR3 has 15 residues. Germline V gene lookup returns CDR1 MGHDK and CDR2 SYGVNS. The CDR3 reads CASSEFGGTGNTIYF. The CDR3 DNA is TGTGCCAGCAGTGAATTCGGGGGTACAGGAAACACCATATATTTT. Filled out from reference TRBV25-1 and TRBJ1-3, the complete variable domain reads EADIYQTPRYLVIGTGKKITLECSQTMGHDKMYWYQQDPGMELHLIHYSYGVNSTEKGDLSSESTVSRIRTEHFPLTLESARPSHTSQYLCASSEFGGTGNTIYFGEGSWLTVV.

The count of this clone is one. This chain connects TRBV19 to TRBJ1-1; tentative D call: TRBD1 (5 bases). CDR1 is LNHDA and CDR2 is SQIVND in the germline V gene (reference sequence). V was trimmed by 7 bases and J by 0 bases, leaving 12 bases between them. CDR3 size: 14 residues. The CDR3 protein is CASTDSLMNTEAFF. In nucleotides, the CDR3 is TGTGCCAGTACCGACAGTCTTATGAACACTGAAGCTTTCTTT.